This T cell receptor beta chain was profiled in a study of neurological immune-mediated disorders. By 5'RACE with 10-nucleotide random UMIs, the cDNA was made. TCRdb called the 5' RACE reads again in MiXCR, with one record for every CDR3 protein. The sample lists fewer than 70,000 distinct CDR3 sequences; about 8.9% were seen once. As concerns this clonotype: One end of the junction fails to match germline, which may point to a read error.

This CDR3 spans 14 amino acids. Per the germline V gene, CDR1 is SGHRS and CDR2 is YFSETQ. This sample's time point: longitudinal time-point 2. Stored at -80 C, 2 million PBMCs were the source of the unsorted libraries. The sequenced sample consisted of PBMCs. J is TRBJ2-1 and V is TRBV5-1; the D gene is possibly TRBD1 (5 bases). This TCR came from a man in his thirties or forties in good health. CDR3 loop: CASSSGHGADEEFF. CDR3 in DNA: TGCGCCAGCAGCTCTGGACATGGGGCAGATGAGGAGTTCTTC.